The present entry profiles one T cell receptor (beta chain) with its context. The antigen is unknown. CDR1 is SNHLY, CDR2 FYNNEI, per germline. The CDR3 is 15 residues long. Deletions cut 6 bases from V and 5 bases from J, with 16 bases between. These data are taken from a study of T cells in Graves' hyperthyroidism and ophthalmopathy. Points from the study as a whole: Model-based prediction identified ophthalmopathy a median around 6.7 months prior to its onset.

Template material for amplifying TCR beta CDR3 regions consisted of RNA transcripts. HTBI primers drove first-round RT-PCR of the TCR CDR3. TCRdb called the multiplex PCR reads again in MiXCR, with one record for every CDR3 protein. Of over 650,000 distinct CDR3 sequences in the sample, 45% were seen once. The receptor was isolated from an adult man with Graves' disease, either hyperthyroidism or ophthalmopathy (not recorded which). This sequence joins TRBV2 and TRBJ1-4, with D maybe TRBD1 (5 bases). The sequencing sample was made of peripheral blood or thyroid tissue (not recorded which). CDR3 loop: CASRKGRGVNEKLFF. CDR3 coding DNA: TGTGCCAGCAGGAAGGGGCGGGGTGTGAATGAAAAACTGTTTTTT.